This T cell receptor (beta chain) was profiled in a study of cytomegalovirus exposure and HLA in healthy donors. The CDR3 runs to 16 residues. The ends lost 6 bases at V and 3 bases at J; junction bases unmatched: 5. Germline lookup yields CDR1 MNHNY and CDR2 SVGAGI (reference sequence). Vbeta (60) and Jbeta (13) primers were used in the PCR. Authors' processing steps: In a later analysis, 75 million to 85 million unique TCR beta chains included roughly 11 million shared by two or more donors. Only in-frame clones appear in the TCRdb table, and some are missing; sequencing was by immunoSEQ multiplex PCR. That table gives V, J and clone size, and the DNA gave D and trimming. There are roughly 100,000 clones in the sample; about four fifths occur only once, and roughly 2.1% lies in the top ten.

Specimen: PBMCs. The sequence was obtained from a man aged 25 to 45 in good health and CMV-seronegative. J is TRBJ2-2 and V is TRBV6-6; 12 bases are shared with TRBD2. This chain's CDR3 is CASSPRLAGDTGELFF. The CDR3 bases are TGTGCCAGCAGCCCTAGACTAGCGGGGGACACCGGGGAGCTGTTTTTT.